The clone carrying this T cell receptor beta chain was detected many times. These data originate in a study of T-cell reconstitution after alpha-beta-depleted transplantation in children. Trimming pared 4 bases from V and 2 bases from J, leaving 5 bases between. The CDR3 covers 12 residues. Unique molecular identifiers tagged the TCRbeta library. TCRdb used MiXCR to reprocess the PCR reads, holding one entry per CDR3 protein. The table lists about 610,000 distinct CDR3 sequences, roughly 10% of them singletons. The origin of this receptor is a human donor who donated a stem cell graft to a child with acute myeloid leukemia. The sample consisted of PBMCs from the stem cell graft donor, taken from the stem cell graft. The J gene is TRBJ1-2, the V gene TRBV12-3 or TRBV12-4; D gene uncertain. The chain's CDR3 is CASSSHNYGYTF. DNA for the CDR3: TGTGCCAGCAGTTCTCACAACTATGGCTACACCTTC.